A single sample is the source of the 13 T cell receptor beta chains below, sequenced in a study of control samples from healthy donors and cancer patients. Sequenced by immunoSEQ multiplex PCR; TCRdb stores in-frame clones only, minus some. The table lists roughly 45,000 clones, approximately 83% of them singletons. The sample comprised PBMCs. Receptor source: a woman aged 45 to 65 with lung cancer.

This clone turned up a few times. This chain uses TRBV25-1 with TRBJ2-1; 8 nucleotides agree with TRBD1. Unmatched junction bases numbered 9, after V lost 6 bases and J lost 8 bases. Germline V CDR1 and CDR2: MGHDK, SYGVNS. The CDR3 spans 14 residues. Written as DNA, the CDR3 is TGTGCCAGCAGCCAACGGGACAGGAGATATGAGCAGTTCTTC. This sequence encodes CASSQRDRRYEQFF.

The genes are TRBV2 and TRBJ1-1; D unresolved. Germline V lookup: CDR1 SNHLY, CDR2 FYNNEI. Trimming stripped 6 bases from V and 1 base from J, with 6 bases between. This CDR3 region has 12 residues. CDR3 amino acids: CASSGGNTEAFF. As DNA, the CDR3 is TGTGCCAGCAGCGGCGGGAACACTGAAGCTTTCTTT.

This chain joins TRBV3-1 (or the pseudogene TRBV3-2) and TRBJ1-1; TRBD1 might be the D (5 bases). The V end was cut by 8 bases, the J end by 5 bases, with 18 bases between. This CDR3 spans 14 amino acids. Germline loops: CDR1 LGHDT, CDR2 YNNKEL (reference sequence). The CDR3 coding sequence is TGTGCCAGCCATATCGGGCAGGGTAATACTGAAGCTTTCTTT. Encoded protein: CASHIGQGNTEAFF.

This chain connects TRBV10-3 to TRBJ1-2, with D maybe TRBD1 (5 bases). This CDR3 spans 13 amino acids. From germline, CDR1 is ENHRY and CDR2 SYGVKD. V lost 4 bases and J lost 6, with 12 bases in between. The CDR3 loop is CAISAAGGDGYTF. Here the CDR3 DNA reads TGTGCCATCAGTGCGGCCGGGGGAGATGGCTACACCTTC.

Written as DNA, the CDR3 is TGTGCCAGCAGCCCCGACCCGGTGGGGGATGAAAAACTGTTTTTT. This translates into CASSPDPVGDEKLFF. The chain is built from TRBV6-5 and TRBJ1-4; a possible D gene is TRBD1 (5 bases). V lost 6 bases to trimming and J lost 6 bases, with 17 bases between them. Per germline, CDR1 MNHEY and CDR2 SVGAGI. The CDR3 contains 15 residues.

The rearrangement uses TRBV7-7 and TRBJ2-2; D perhaps matches TRBD1 (5 bases). The CDR3 is made up of 13 amino acids. Germline lookup yields CDR1 SSHAT and CDR2 FNYEAQ (reference sequence). V lost 8 bases, J lost 8 bases, and 15 bases lay in between. CDR3 sequence reads: CASSEQGSGELFF. The CDR3 DNA reads as TGTGCCAGCTCTGAGCAGGGTTCGGGGGAGCTGTTTTTT.

This clone has more than one count but fewer than ten. The chain has TRBV15 and TRBJ2-7; D is unclear. Germline CDR1 and CDR2: LNHNV and YYDKDF (reference sequence). The CDR3 length is 17 residues. V was pared by 0 bases and J by 0 bases, with 15 bases between. DNA of the CDR3: TGTGCCACCAGCAGAGAATTACCGGGCGTAAGCTCCTACGAGCAGTACTTC. Protein product: CATSRELPGVSSYEQYF.

The rearrangement links TRBV27 to TRBJ2-4; TRBD1 agrees at 9 bases. CDR1 and CDR2 from the germline V gene are MNHEY and SMNVEV (reference sequence). The ends lost 1 base at V and 6 bases at J; junction bases unmatched: 4. The CDR3 extends over 15 amino acids. CDR3 coding DNA: TGTGCCAGCAGTTTATTACAGGGGGCGGGAAACATTCAGTACTTC. This gives the protein CASSLLQGAGNIQYF.

This chain links TRBV6-6 with TRBJ1-3; D not certain. This CDR3 region has 13 residues. CDR1 MNHNY and CDR2 SVGAGI come from the germline V gene (reference sequence). V was clipped by 6 bases and J by 4 bases, with 10 bases between them. Written as DNA, the CDR3 is TGTGCCAGCAGCCAAACACGGGGAAACACCATATATTTT. Amino acids: CASSQTRGNTIYF.

The chain is built from TRBV11-2 and TRBJ2-7; D possibly corresponds to TRBD2 (6 bases). This CDR3 region has 13 residues. The germline gives CDR1 SGHAT, CDR2 FQNNGV. The CDR3: CACGEPPGGEQYF. The CDR3 DNA sequence: TGTGCATGCGGGGAACCGCCTGGAGGCGAGCAGTACTTC.

This rearrangement joins TRBV6-2 or TRBV6-3 to TRBJ1-5; D not resolved. Germline CDR1 and CDR2: MNHEY and SVGEGT. Trimming cost V 6 bases and J 12 bases, with 18 bases left between them. CDR3 length: 13 amino acids. DNA of the CDR3: TGTGCCAGCAGCATACCCCCTTCGGGCAGCCAGCATTTT. It encodes CASSIPPSGSQHF.

The chain links TRBV5-1 to TRBJ1-4; D is possibly TRBD1 (5 bases). V lost 4 bases to trimming and J lost 7 bases, with 14 bases between them. Looked up from germline, CDR1 is SGHRS and CDR2 is YFSETQ. The CDR3 consists of 14 residues. This CDR3 is CASSLDSGGEKLFF. The CDR3 nucleotides are TGCGCCAGCAGCCTCGACAGCGGGGGTGAAAAACTGTTTTTT.

A few counts support this clone. Other DNA sequences in this specimen translate into the identical CDR3. The J gene is TRBJ2-6, the V gene TRBV27, with TRBD1 as a possible D gene (7 bases). The CDR3 covers 18 residues. The germline gives CDR1 MNHEY, CDR2 SMNVEV (reference sequence). The V and J ends lost 6 bases and 0 bases respectively, with 18 bases between them. CDR3 sequence: CASRGGQAPFSGANVLTF. The CDR3 coding sequence is TGTGCCAGCAGGGGAGGACAGGCCCCCTTCTCTGGGGCCAACGTCCTGACTTTC.